The 19 T cell receptor beta chains listed next were all sequenced from one sample in a study of shared clonotypes between healthy human individuals. Profiled with immunoSEQ multiplex PCR; TCRdb holds only in-frame clones, not every one. In the table there are hundreds of thousands of clones, around 87% of which are singletons. Sequencing input: memory CD8+ T cells sorted from blood. Subset given: CD45RO+ cells pooled with CCR7-negative TemRA cells. The source of these receptors is a man in his late teens or twenties in good health.

The chain is built from TRBV7-9 and TRBJ2-2, with TRBD1 as a possible D gene (5 bases). V was clipped by 0 bases and J by 0 bases, with 14 bases between them. Per germline, CDR1 SEHNR and CDR2 FQNEAQ (reference sequence). The CDR3 is made up of 18 amino acids. As DNA, the CDR3 is TGTGCCAGCAGCTTAGCGTGGGCAGGGCCGGCGAACACCGGGGAGCTGTTTTTT. Amino acid sequence: CASSLAWAGPANTGELFF.

The chain couples TRBV4-1 to TRBJ2-3, with 7 bases that match TRBD1. CDR1 MGHRA and CDR2 YSYEKL come from the germline V gene. The CDR3 is 14 residues long. J gave up 0 bases and V 5 bases, and 2 bases lay outside the gene matches. The DNA of the CDR3 is TGCGCCAGCAGCAGGGGGCCCAGCACAGATACGCAGTATTTT. Translation: CASSRGPSTDTQYF.

The CDR3 sequence is CASSLEYKETQYF. In DNA form, the CDR3 reads TGTGCCAGCAGCTTAGAATATAAAGAGACCCAGTACTTC. This chain joins TRBV7-9 and TRBJ2-5; no clear D. The CDR3 totals 13 residues. CDR1 is SEHNR and CDR2 is FQNEAQ in the germline V gene (reference sequence). V was cut by 1 base and J by 3 bases, with 6 bases left in between. The whole variable domain, remainder taken from reference TRBV7-9 and TRBJ2-5, is DTGVSQNPRHKITKRGQNVTFRCDPISEHNRLYWYRQTLGQGPEFLTYFQNEAQLEKSRLLSDRFSAERPKGSFSTLEIQRTEQGDSAMYLCASSLEYKETQYFGPGTRLLVL.

The chain combines TRBV6-5 with TRBJ2-3, with no clear D. Per the germline V gene, CDR1 is MNHEY and CDR2 is SVGAGI. This CDR3 has 14 amino acids. Deletions cut 4 bases from V and 0 bases from J, with 8 bases between. Here the CDR3 reads CASSLLGSTDTQYF. For the CDR3, the DNA is TGTGCCAGCAGTTTGTTGGGAAGCACAGATACGCAGTATTTT.

The CDR3 region has the DNA TGTGCCAGCAGCCAAGATCTCCTAGCGGCACAAGAGACCCAGTACTTC. Translated: CASSQDLLAAQETQYF. This chain joins TRBV4-2 and TRBJ2-5, with 7 bases identical to TRBD2. The CDR3 consists of 16 residues. CDR1 LGHNA and CDR2 YNFKEQ come from the germline V gene. The ends lost 0 bases at V and 2 bases at J; junction bases unmatched: 6.

The chain recombines TRBV11-2 with TRBJ2-7, with 7 positions matching TRBD1. CDR3 length: 13 residues. V shed 4 bases, J shed 4 bases, and the junction held 4 bases outside the gene matches. In germline, CDR1 is SGHAT, CDR2 FQNNGV. The CDR3 reads CASSSPTGYEQYF. The DNA of the CDR3 is TGTGCCAGCAGCTCCCCGACAGGGTACGAGCAGTACTTC. The full variable domain, its missing parts supplied by reference TRBV11-2 and TRBJ2-7, is EAGVAQSPRYKIIEKRQSVAFWCNPISGHATLYWYQQILGQGPKLLIQFQNNGVVDDSQLPKDRFSAERLKGVDSTLKIQPAKLEDSAVYLCASSSPTGYEQYFGPGTRLTVT.

The chain carries TRBV30 and TRBJ2-7; TRBD1 matches 8 bases. Trimming removed 2 bases from V and 3 bases from J; junction bases left unmatched: 6. The CDR3 contains 14 residues. The germline CDR1 and CDR2 sequences are GTSNPN and SVGIG (reference sequence). The CDR3 protein is CAWSPRTGNYEQYF. Written as DNA, the CDR3 is TGTGCCTGGAGTCCGAGGACAGGGAACTACGAGCAGTACTTC.

A note on this clone: In the same sample, other DNA sequences code for this CDR3. CDR3 nucleotides: TGTGCCAGCAGAGCATACAATGAGCAGTTCTTC. It codes for CASRAYNEQFF. V usage is TRBV6-1 and J usage is TRBJ2-1; D unresolved. V lost 6 bases and J lost 4, with 4 bases in between. Germline V gene lookup returns CDR1 MNHNS and CDR2 SASEGT. The CDR3 consists of 11 residues.

Note on this clone: One end of the junction is discordant with germline, which a read error may explain. The chain joins TRBV27 to TRBJ2-2; perhaps TRBD2 as D (5 bases). Germline loops: CDR1 MNHEY, CDR2 SMNVEV (reference sequence). The CDR3 has 17 amino acids. Here the CDR3 DNA reads TGTGCCAGCAGTTTTGTCAGATCTGGGATCGAACACCGGGGAGCTGTTTTT. Encoded protein: CASSFVRSGIEHRGAVF.

The rearrangement joins TRBV27 to TRBJ1-3, with a weak D call TRBD1 (5 bases). V lost 6 bases and J lost 2, with 14 bases in between. Per the germline V gene, CDR1 is MNHEY and CDR2 is SMNVEV (reference sequence). CDR3 length equals 15 residues. The CDR3 sequence: CASSPGTGAGNTIYF. CDR3 nucleotides: TGTGCCAGCAGCCCCGGAACAGGTGCTGGAAACACCATATATTTT.

The gene calls are TRBV5-1 and TRBJ2-1; 7 positions agree with TRBD1. The CDR3 has 15 amino acids. J gave up 1 base and V 1 base, and 2 bases lay outside the gene matches. Germline values: CDR1 SGHRS, CDR2 YFSETQ. The DNA for the CDR3 is TGCGCCAGCAGCTTGTTGACAGGGTCCTACAATGAGCAGTTCTTC. Translation: CASSLLTGSYNEQFF.

V usage is TRBV6-5 and J usage is TRBJ1-2; no firm D call. Trimming removed 0 bases at V and 7 bases at J, with 12 bases between. The germline gives CDR1 MNHEY, CDR2 SVGAGI. This CDR3 has 14 residues. The CDR3 sequence is CASSYSTKGGGYTF. CDR3 DNA sequence: TGTGCCAGCAGTTACTCGACTAAAGGTGGTGGCTACACCTTC.

The sample holds one count of this clone. The V call is TRBV11-1, the J call TRBJ1-1; D remains unclear. CDR1 and CDR2 (germline): SGHAT, FQDESV (reference sequence). This CDR3 is 14 amino acids long. V was clipped by 0 bases and J by 10 bases, with 15 bases between them. CDR3 nucleotides: TGTGCCAGCAGCTTAGCTCCAGCCCTGGATAGAGCTTTCTTT. Its protein is CASSLAPALDRAFF. Supplemented by reference TRBV11-1 and TRBJ1-1, the full variable domain reads EAEVAQSPRYKITEKSQAVAFWCDPISGHATLYWYRQILGQGPELLVQFQDESVVDDSQLPKDRFSAERLKGVDSTLKIQPAELGDSAMYLCASSLAPALDRAFFGQGTRLTVV.

The chain couples TRBV13 to TRBJ1-6; D gene uncertain. The germline gives CDR1 PRHDT, CDR2 FYEKMQ (reference sequence). The ends were cut back, 7 bases at V and 7 bases at J, with 17 bases in the middle. This CDR3 is built from 15 residues. The CDR3 DNA reads TGTGCCAGCAAGGATTCAGTACACTCAAATTCACCCCTCCACTTT. This translates into CASKDSVHSNSPLHF.

The chain combines TRBV6-1 with TRBJ1-6; TRBD1 matches 10 bases. The junction had 4 bases not matched to a gene; V was cut back by 6 bases and J by 5 bases. The germline CDR1 and CDR2 sequences are MNHNS and SASEGT. The CDR3 has 15 residues. CDR3 sequence (DNA): TGTGCCAGCAGAACCGGGACAGGGGATAATTCACCCCTCCACTTT. This translates into CASRTGTGDNSPLHF.

The V and J genes are TRBV5-1 and TRBJ1-1; 8 bases match TRBD1. Per germline, CDR1 SGHRS and CDR2 YFSETQ. This CDR3 is built from 15 residues. V lost 0 bases to trimming and J lost 3 bases; unmatched junction nucleotides: 4. Here the CDR3 reads CASSLVPGGYTEAFF. In DNA form, the CDR3 reads TGCGCCAGCAGCTTGGTACCAGGGGGCTACACTGAAGCTTTCTTT.

The CDR3 bases are TGTGCCAGCAGTTTAACCATTTACGAGCAGTACTTC. Encoded protein: CASSLTIYEQYF. V is TRBV7-2 and J is TRBJ2-7; D uncertain. Trimming pared 6 bases from V and 4 bases from J, leaving 10 bases between. The CDR3 runs to 12 residues. Germline assignment: CDR1 SGHTA and CDR2 FQGNSA.

The J gene is TRBJ2-7, the V gene TRBV7-8; possible D gene TRBD2, 5 bases. V lost 1 base and J 4 bases, leaving 11 bases between the germline ends. Germline assignment: CDR1 SGHVS and CDR2 FQNEAQ. CDR3 size: 14 residues. The CDR3 DNA reads as TGTGCCAGCAGCTTAGGCCTGGGCGGGTACGAGCAGTACTTC. Translated, it gives CASSLGLGGYEQYF.

This clone was detected only once. CDR3 region: CASSLVGVQETQYF. The CDR3 nucleotides read TGTGCCAGCAGCTTAGTTGGGGTCCAAGAGACCCAGTACTTC. The rearrangement joins TRBV11-2 to TRBJ2-5; D gene unclear. With 1 base removed from V and 1 base from J, the gap between germline ends came to 7 bases. The CDR3 runs to 14 residues. CDR1 SGHAT and CDR2 FQNNGV come from the germline V gene.